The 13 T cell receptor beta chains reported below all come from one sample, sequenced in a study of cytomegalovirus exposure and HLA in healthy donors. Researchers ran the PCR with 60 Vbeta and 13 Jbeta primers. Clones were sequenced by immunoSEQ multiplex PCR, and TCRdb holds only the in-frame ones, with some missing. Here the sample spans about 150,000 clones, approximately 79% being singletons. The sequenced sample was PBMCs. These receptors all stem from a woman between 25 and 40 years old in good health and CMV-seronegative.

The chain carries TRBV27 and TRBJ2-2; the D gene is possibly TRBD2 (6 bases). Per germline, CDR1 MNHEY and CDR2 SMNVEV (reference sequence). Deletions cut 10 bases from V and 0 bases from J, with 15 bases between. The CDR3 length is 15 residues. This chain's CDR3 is CATRKGGSNTGELFF. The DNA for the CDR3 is TGTGCCACGCGAAAGGGAGGCTCGAACACCGGGGAGCTGTTTTTT.

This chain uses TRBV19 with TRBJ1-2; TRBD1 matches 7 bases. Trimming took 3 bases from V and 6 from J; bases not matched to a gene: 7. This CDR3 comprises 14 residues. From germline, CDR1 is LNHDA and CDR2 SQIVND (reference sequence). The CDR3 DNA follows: TGTGCCAGTAGTATCCGGGACAGAATAGATGGCTACACCTTC. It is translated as CASSIRDRIDGYTF.

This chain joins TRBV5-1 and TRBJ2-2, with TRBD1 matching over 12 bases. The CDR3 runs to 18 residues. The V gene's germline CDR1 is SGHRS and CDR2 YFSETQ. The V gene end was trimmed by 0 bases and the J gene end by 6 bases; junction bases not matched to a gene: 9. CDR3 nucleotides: TGCGCCAGCAGCTTGGAAGCCGCCGGGACAGGGGGCTCCGGGGAGCTGTTTTTT. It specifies CASSLEAAGTGGSGELFF.

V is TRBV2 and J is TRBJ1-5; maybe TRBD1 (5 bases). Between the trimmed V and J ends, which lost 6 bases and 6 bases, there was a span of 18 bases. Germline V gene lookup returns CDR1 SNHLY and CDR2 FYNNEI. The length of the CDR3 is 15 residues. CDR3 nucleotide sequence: TGTGCCAGCAGCCGCCTCGACAGTCTAGGTCAGCCCCAGCATTTT. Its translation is CASSRLDSLGQPQHF.

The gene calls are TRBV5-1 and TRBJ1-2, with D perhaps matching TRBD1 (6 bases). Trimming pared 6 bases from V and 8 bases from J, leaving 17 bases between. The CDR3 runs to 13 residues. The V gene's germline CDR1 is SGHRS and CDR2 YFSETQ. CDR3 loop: CASKRGAGVGYTF. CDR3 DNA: TGCGCCAGCAAGAGGGGGGCGGGGGTGGGCTACACCTTC.

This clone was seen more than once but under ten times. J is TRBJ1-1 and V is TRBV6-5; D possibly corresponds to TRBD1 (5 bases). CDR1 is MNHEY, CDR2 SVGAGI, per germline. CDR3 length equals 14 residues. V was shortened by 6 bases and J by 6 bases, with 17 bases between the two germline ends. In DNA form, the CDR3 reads TGTGCCAGCAGCCCTGGAGGGGAGTTGTCTGAAGCTTTCTTT. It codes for CASSPGGELSEAFF.

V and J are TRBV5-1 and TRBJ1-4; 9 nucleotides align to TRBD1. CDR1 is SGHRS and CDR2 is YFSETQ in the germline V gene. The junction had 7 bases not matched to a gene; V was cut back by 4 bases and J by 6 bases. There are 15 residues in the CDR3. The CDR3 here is CASSLNRGLDEKLFF. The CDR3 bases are TGCGCCAGCAGCCTCAACAGGGGGCTTGATGAAAAACTGTTTTTT.

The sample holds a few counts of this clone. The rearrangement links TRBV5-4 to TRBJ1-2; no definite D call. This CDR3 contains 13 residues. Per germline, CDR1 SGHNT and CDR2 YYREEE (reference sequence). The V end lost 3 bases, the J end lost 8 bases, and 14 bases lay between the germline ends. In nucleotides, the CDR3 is TGTGCCAGCAGCTGGTCTAGGGAGAAGGGCTACACCTTC. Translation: CASSWSREKGYTF.

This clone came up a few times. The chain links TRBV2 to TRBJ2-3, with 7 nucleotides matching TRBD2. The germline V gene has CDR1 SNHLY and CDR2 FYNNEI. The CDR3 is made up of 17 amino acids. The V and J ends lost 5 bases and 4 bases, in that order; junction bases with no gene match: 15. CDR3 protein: CASSRGGSPGGSDTQYF. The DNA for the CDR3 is TGTGCCAGCAGTAGGGGAGGGAGTCCTGGAGGGTCAGATACGCAGTATTTT. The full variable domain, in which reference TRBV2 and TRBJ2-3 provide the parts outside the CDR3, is EPEVTQTPSHQVTQMGQEVILRCVPISNHLYFYWYRQILGQKVEFLVSFYNNEISEKSEIFDDQFSVERPDGSNFTLKIRSTKLEDSAMYFCASSRGGSPGGSDTQYFGPGTRLTVL.

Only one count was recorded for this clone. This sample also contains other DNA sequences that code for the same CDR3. The CDR3: CASSRQGNTEAFF. The CDR3 bases are TGTGCCAGCAGCCGTCAGGGGAACACTGAAGCTTTCTTT. J is TRBJ1-1 and V is TRBV7-3, with D perhaps matching TRBD1 (5 bases). This CDR3 contains 13 residues. Germline loops: CDR1 SGHTA, CDR2 FQGTGA. Trimming removed 5 bases from V and 1 base from J, with 8 bases in between.

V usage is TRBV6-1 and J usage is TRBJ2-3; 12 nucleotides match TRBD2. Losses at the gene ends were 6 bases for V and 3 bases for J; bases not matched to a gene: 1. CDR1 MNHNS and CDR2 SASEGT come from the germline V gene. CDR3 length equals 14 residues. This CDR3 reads CASRLAGGTDTQYF. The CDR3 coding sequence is TGTGCCAGCAGACTAGCGGGGGGTACAGATACGCAGTATTTT.

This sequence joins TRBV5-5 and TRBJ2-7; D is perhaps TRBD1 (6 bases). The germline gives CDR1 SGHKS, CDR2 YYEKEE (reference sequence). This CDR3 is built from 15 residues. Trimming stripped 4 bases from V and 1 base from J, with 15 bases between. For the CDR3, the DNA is TGTGCCAGCAGCCTCCGGGACACTCTGTCCTACGAGCAGTACTTC. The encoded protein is CASSLRDTLSYEQYF.

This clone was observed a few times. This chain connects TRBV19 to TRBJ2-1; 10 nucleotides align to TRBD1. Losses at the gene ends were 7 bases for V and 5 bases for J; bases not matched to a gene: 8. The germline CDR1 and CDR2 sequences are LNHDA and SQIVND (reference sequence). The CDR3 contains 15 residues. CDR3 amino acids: CASIPGQGIDNEQFF. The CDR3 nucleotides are TGTGCCAGTATTCCGGGACAGGGGATAGACAATGAGCAGTTCTTC.